The rows below give T cell receptor beta chains drawn from one sample of a study of blood T cells in healthy people across ages. In TCRdb, the 5' RACE reads were re-called with MiXCR into one record per CDR3 protein. The sample includes 900,000 to 950,000 distinct CDR3 sequences, about 27% of them seen just once. The same sample was also studied in work on T cells of mothers and their children.

Sequences were obtained from blood. The receptors were gathered from a woman between 40 and 55 years old in good health. Each CDR3 is given with its conserved first and last residue. The order of the fields is clone size, J gene, V gene, D gene, CDR3 DNA, CDR3 protein. A D gene is named only where the DNA matches it firmly. Clone size is shown for a subset of rows, as once, few, many or a class of expanded clone.

size: NA
J: TRBJ2-5
V: TRBV28
D: NA
DNA: TGTGCCACCTTGTCCGGTCAATTGGGGACCCAGTACTTC
CDR3: CATLSGQLGTQYF

size: few
J: TRBJ2-3
V: TRBV9
D: TRBD1
DNA: TGTGCCAGCAGCGTAGAGACAGGGGGGTCCACAGATACGCAGTATTTT
CDR3: CASSVETGGSTDTQYF

size: NA
J: TRBJ1-1
V: TRBV29-1
D: NA
DNA: TGCAGCGTTGTAGACTCCCTGAACACTGAAGCTTTCTTT
CDR3: CSVVDSLNTEAFF

size: few
J: TRBJ2-1
V: TRBV2
D: NA
DNA: TGTGCCAGCACTATGATGGTAGGGAATGAGCAGTTCTTC
CDR3: CASTMMVGNEQFF

size: NA
J: TRBJ2-2
V: TRBV5-1
D: TRBD1
DNA: TGCGCCAGCAGATCCGCCCAGGGGGCGAGCGGGGAGCTGTTTTTT
CDR3: CASRSAQGASGELFF

size: few
J: TRBJ2-1
V: TRBV6-2/TRBV6-3
D: NA
DNA: TGTGCCAGTGAACGACCAGGGTCGATTGGGCAGTTCTTC
CDR3: CASERPGSIGQFF

size: many
J: TRBJ2-3
V: TRBV7-3
D: NA
DNA: TGTGCCAGCAGCTTATCGGGAGCGGATACGCAGTATTTT
CDR3: CASSLSGADTQYF

size: many
J: TRBJ1-2
V: TRBV10-2
D: NA
DNA: TGCGCCAGCTCCGAGCAGGGGAGCTATGGCTACACCTTC
CDR3: CASSEQGSYGYTF

size: few
J: TRBJ2-3
V: TRBV18
D: NA
DNA: TGTGCCAGCTCACCACCCGGCAGGGGCTCGGGAGATACGCAGTATTTT
CDR3: CASSPPGRGSGDTQYF

size: NA
J: TRBJ2-2
V: TRBV7-9
D: TRBD1
DNA: TGTGCCAGCAGCCGGACAGGAGCTTACACCGGGGAGCTGTTTTTT
CDR3: CASSRTGAYTGELFF

size: NA
J: TRBJ1-2
V: TRBV28
D: TRBD1
DNA: TGTGCCAGCAGTTCCCGGACAGGGGGCAGCTATGGCTACACCTTC
CDR3: CASSSRTGGSYGYTF

size: NA
J: TRBJ2-1
V: TRBV2
D: TRBD1
DNA: TGTGCCACACAAGGACAGGGGGACCTATACAATGAGCAGTTCTTC
CDR3: CATQGQGDLYNEQFF

size: few
J: TRBJ1-2
V: TRBV18
D: NA
DNA: TGTGCCAGCTCACCGAAGGGCTTCTATGGCTACACCTTC
CDR3: CASSPKGFYGYTF

size: few
J: TRBJ1-1
V: TRBV20-1
D: NA
DNA: TGCAGTGCTAGATTGAGGGGGTCCGGGGCAACTGAAGCTTTCTTT
CDR3: CSARLRGSGATEAFF

size: NA
J: TRBJ2-1
V: TRBV12-3/TRBV12-4
D: TRBD2
DNA: TGTGCCAGCAGTTACCGGGAGGGGGAGCAGTTCTTC
CDR3: CASSYREGEQFF

size: many
J: TRBJ2-7
V: TRBV4-2
D: TRBD1
DNA: TGTGCCAGCAGCCACCAGACAGGGTCCTTTTACGAGCAGTACTTC
CDR3: CASSHQTGSFYEQYF

size: NA
J: TRBJ1-1
V: TRBV12-5
D: NA
DNA: TGTGCTAGTGGTTTCCCGGCCGGCAGAGGCACTGAAGCTTTCTTT
CDR3: CASGFPAGRGTEAFF

size: NA
J: TRBJ2-7
V: TRBV13
D: TRBD1
DNA: TGTGCCAGCTTATGGGACAGGGACGGCTACCTGGGCGAGCAGTACTTC
CDR3: CASLWDRDGYLGEQYF

size: many
J: TRBJ2-6
V: TRBV7-9
D: NA
DNA: TGTGCCAGCAGCTTAGCGGGGGCGCTTGGGGCCAACGTCCTGACTTTC
CDR3: CASSLAGALGANVLTF

size: few
J: TRBJ2-5
V: TRBV6-2/TRBV6-3
D: NA
DNA: TGTGCCAGCAGTTCCCGGCAGGGGCCAGAGACCCAGTACTTC
CDR3: CASSSRQGPETQYF

size: few
J: TRBJ2-6
V: TRBV3-1
D: NA
DNA: TGTGCCAGCAGCCAAGAGTGGTGGACTTGGACTTCTGGGGCCAACGTCCTGACTTTC
CDR3: CASSQEWWTWTSGANVLTF

size: few
J: TRBJ2-3
V: TRBV2
D: NA
DNA: TGTGCCAGCCACGGAGACACAGATACGCAGTATTTT
CDR3: CASHGDTDTQYF

size: NA
J: TRBJ1-5
V: TRBV27
D: NA
DNA: TGTGCCAGCAGATCGGCAGGTTGGAATCAGCCCCAGCATTTT
CDR3: CASRSAGWNQPQHF

size: NA
J: TRBJ2-3
V: TRBV20-1
D: NA
DNA: TGCAGTGCTCCCCCGGTGGGCGCAGATACGCAGTATTTT
CDR3: CSAPPVGADTQYF

size: few
J: TRBJ2-1
V: TRBV4-1
D: NA
DNA: TGCGCCAGCAGTCAACGTCCGGGACCAGGGGCGTACAATGAGCAGCTCTTC
CDR3: CASSQRPGPGAYNEQLF

size: few
J: TRBJ1-1
V: TRBV29-1
D: NA
DNA: TGCAGCGTTGGCGGGCTGGGGGGGTTCAATATGAACACTGAAGCTTTCTTT
CDR3: CSVGGLGGFNMNTEAFF

size: NA
J: TRBJ2-7
V: TRBV3-1
D: TRBD2
DNA: TGTGCCAGCAGCTCTCAGCGGGGGGCCGCCTACAATGAGCAGTACTTC
CDR3: CASSSQRGAAYNEQYF

size: few
J: TRBJ1-5
V: TRBV6-2/TRBV6-3
D: NA
DNA: TGTGCCAGCAGCCTCGAACAGCCCCAGCATTTT
CDR3: CASSLEQPQHF

size: NA
J: TRBJ1-1
V: TRBV10-3
D: NA
DNA: TGTGCCATCAGTGAGTGGCAGACGAACACTGAAGCTTTCTTT
CDR3: CAISEWQTNTEAFF

size: NA
J: TRBJ1-6
V: TRBV6-2/TRBV6-3
D: TRBD1
DNA: TGTGCCAGCAGCACGCGTGGGACAGGGACTTCGCCCCTCCACTTT
CDR3: CASSTRGTGTSPLHF

size: NA
J: TRBJ2-7
V: TRBV6-4
D: NA
DNA: TGTGCCAGCAGGGAGAGGAACATAGATGAGCAGTACTTC
CDR3: CASRERNIDEQYF

size: NA
J: TRBJ2-1
V: TRBV7-2
D: NA
DNA: TGTGCCAGTAGCTTAGAAGGCGGAACCTACAGTGAGCAGTTCTTC
CDR3: CASSLEGGTYSEQFF

size: NA
J: TRBJ2-3
V: TRBV2
D: NA
DNA: TGTGCCAGCAGTGGAGGACAGGGAGGGGGACGCACAGATACGCAGTATTTT
CDR3: CASSGGQGGGRTDTQYF

size: once
J: TRBJ2-2
V: TRBV28
D: NA
DNA: TGTGCCAGCAGTTTCCGGGACACGGACCCTTCTTACCCCGGGGAGCTGTTTTTT
CDR3: CASSFRDTDPSYPGELFF

size: many
J: TRBJ2-7
V: TRBV3-1
D: NA
DNA: TGTGCCAGCAGCAGGTCATCCTCGAGAGACGAGCAGTACTTC
CDR3: CASSRSSSRDEQYF

size: NA
J: TRBJ1-5
V: TRBV4-1
D: NA
DNA: TGCGCCAGCAGCCCCTGGACGGGAGTCAATCAGCCCCAGCATTTT
CDR3: CASSPWTGVNQPQHF

size: many
J: TRBJ1-2
V: TRBV29-1
D: NA
DNA: TGCAGCGTAGACTCATATGGCTACACCTTC
CDR3: CSVDSYGYTF

size: NA
J: TRBJ2-1
V: TRBV4-1
D: NA
DNA: TGCGCCAGCAGCCACGACGCCCCGGGGGCCGTATACAATGAGCAGTTCTTC
CDR3: CASSHDAPGAVYNEQFF

size: NA
J: TRBJ2-3
V: TRBV7-3
D: TRBD2
DNA: TGTGCCAGCAGCACGGGACTAGCGGGGACAGATACGCAGTATTTT
CDR3: CASSTGLAGTDTQYF

size: few
J: TRBJ2-5
V: TRBV5-6
D: TRBD1
DNA: TGTGCCAGCAGCTCTCAGGGGGCCGTTTCAGAGACCCAGTACTTC
CDR3: CASSSQGAVSETQYF

size: few
J: TRBJ2-3
V: TRBV27
D: TRBD2
DNA: TGTGCCAGCCGCCCAAGCGGGGGGGCCCCAGATACGCAGTATTTT
CDR3: CASRPSGGAPDTQYF

size: NA
J: TRBJ2-2
V: TRBV5-1
D: TRBD1
DNA: TGCGCCAGCAGCCGGGGACAGGGAGAAACCGGGGAGCTGTTTTTT
CDR3: CASSRGQGETGELFF

size: NA
J: TRBJ1-2
V: TRBV6-6
D: NA
DNA: TGTGCCAGCAGTTACAAGGAGGGTGGCTACACCTTC
CDR3: CASSYKEGGYTF

size: NA
J: TRBJ2-4
V: TRBV7-2
D: TRBD1
DNA: TGTGCCAGCAGCCTCTTCGGACAGGCCTCTAAAAACATTCAGTACTTC
CDR3: CASSLFGQASKNIQYF

size: NA
J: TRBJ2-1
V: TRBV12-3/TRBV12-4
D: TRBD1
DNA: TGTGCCAGCAGTCACGGGACAGGGAACCTCAATGAGCAGTTCTTC
CDR3: CASSHGTGNLNEQFF

size: NA
J: TRBJ1-2
V: TRBV28
D: TRBD1
DNA: TGTGCCAGCAGGCGGACAGGGTTGTACTATGGCTGCACCTTC
CDR3: CASRRTGLYYGCTF

size: NA
J: TRBJ2-2
V: TRBV20-1
D: NA
DNA: TGCAGTGCATGGGACTCCAACACCGGGGAGCTGTTTTTT
CDR3: CSAWDSNTGELFF

size: many
J: TRBJ2-3
V: TRBV24-1
D: TRBD2
DNA: TGTGCCACCAGTGACTATAGCGGGGGGAAGACAGATACGCAGTATTTT
CDR3: CATSDYSGGKTDTQYF

size: NA
J: TRBJ2-7
V: TRBV6-1
D: NA
DNA: TGTGCCGGGGTTGCGGCAGGAGCCTACGAGCAGTACTTC
CDR3: CAGVAAGAYEQYF